Listed here are 7 T cell receptor beta chains from one sample, sequenced in a study of vaccination and CD4 T cells after COVID-19. No antigen is known for these receptors. The Oncomine TCR Beta short-read assay was what sequenced the DNA obtained from cultured CD4+ T cells. TCRdb ran MiXCR on the PCR reads and lists one entry per CDR3 protein. Altogether about 16,000 distinct CDR3 sequences are present, nearly 55% being singletons, with the ten largest covering about 20%. Indicated treatment: approximately 9-day PBMC culture with coronavirus spike peptide pools or control peptides (ViraFEST assay). The input for sequencing was CD4+ T cells from blood, cultured in vitro, taken before SARS-CoV-2 vaccination. These receptors came from a human donor who had recovered from COVID-19.

V and J are TRBV5-1 and TRBJ1-2; D not resolved. This CDR3 is built from 13 residues. Germline V lookup: CDR1 SGHRS, CDR2 YFSETQ. V lost 3 bases to trimming and J lost 5 bases, with 11 bases between them. CDR3 bases: TGCGCCAGCAGCTCGACTAGCCCATATGGCTACACCTTC. It translates to CASSSTSPYGYTF.

The chain recombines TRBV28 with TRBJ2-7, with 7 bases fitting TRBD2. Germline V lookup: CDR1 MDHEN, CDR2 SYDVKM. V lost 1 base and J lost 0; bases outside the gene matches: 9. CDR3 length: 17 amino acids. CDR3 bases: TGTGCCAGCAGTTTATTTTGGGCTAGCGGATACTCCTACGAGCAGTACTTC. Its translation is CASSLFWASGYSYEQYF. Full variable domain (missing parts from reference TRBV28 and TRBJ2-7): DVKVTQSSRYLVKRTGEKVFLECVQDMDHENMFWYRQDPGLGLRLIYFSYDVKMKEKGDIPEGYSVSREKKERFSLILESASTNQTSMYLCASSLFWASGYSYEQYFGPGTRLTVT.

The chain links TRBV2 to TRBJ1-5, with D perhaps matching TRBD1 (5 bases). CDR1 is SNHLY, CDR2 FYNNEI, per germline. CDR3 length: 15 residues. V was pared by 4 bases and J by 1 base, with 11 bases between. CDR3 in DNA: TGTGCCAGCAGTGTCGACAGTGACAGCAATCAGCCCCAGCATTTT. As protein: CASSVDSDSNQPQHF.

The J gene is TRBJ2-4, the V gene TRBV6-1; unclear D gene. Between the trimmed V and J ends, which lost 6 bases and 0 bases, there was a span of 12 bases. The CDR3 covers 15 residues. Germline V gene data show CDR1 as MNHNS and CDR2 as SASEGT. In nucleotides, the CDR3 is TGTGCCAGCAGGATGGACGGCCTAGCCAAAAACATTCAGTACTTC. It translates to CASRMDGLAKNIQYF.

The chain links TRBV20-1 to TRBJ1-2; 8 bases are shared with TRBD1. There are 13 residues in the CDR3. Germline CDR1 reads DFQATT; CDR2 reads SNEGSKA (reference sequence). V trimming: 3 bases; J trimming: 4 bases; junction bases outside the gene matches: 4. CDR3 nucleotide sequence: TGCAGTGCTAGCCGGGACAGGATCTATGGCTACACCTTC. The encoded protein is CSASRDRIYGYTF.

Only a few counts were recorded for this clonotype. V and J are TRBV28 and TRBJ1-6; D perhaps matches TRBD1 (6 bases). V shed 3 bases and J shed 10 bases, with 25 bases lying between them. Looked up from germline, CDR1 is MDHEN and CDR2 is SYDVKM. The CDR3 contains 18 residues. CDR3 in DNA: TGTGCCAGCAGTTTGCAGTGGGGGGGCGCAGGTTTTCGGTCACCCCTCCACTTT. This codes for CASSLQWGGAGFRSPLHF.

The chain uses TRBV6-1 and TRBJ1-6, with 7 positions matching TRBD1. The CDR3 has 16 residues. Losses at the gene ends were 6 bases for V and 6 bases for J; bases not matched to a gene: 11. Germline values: CDR1 MNHNS, CDR2 SASEGT. CDR3 in amino acids: CASSDIGQVINSPLHF. The CDR3 nucleotides are TGTGCCAGCAGCGATATCGGACAGGTTATTAATTCACCCCTCCACTTT.